One sample yielded the 28 T cell receptor beta chains listed below, sequenced in a study of tumor-infiltrating lymphocytes in localized non-small cell lung cancer. Data came from immunoSEQ multiplex PCR; TCRdb stores just in-frame clones and leaves some out. The table includes 10,000 to 15,000 clones, roughly 64% detected once. Sequenced input: lung tumor tissue. The receptors here all came from a human donor with non-small cell lung cancer.

V gene TRBV7-2 combines with J gene TRBJ2-5; the D is unclear. The CDR3 has 15 amino acids. CDR1 is SGHTA, CDR2 FQGNSA, per germline. V was clipped by 5 bases and J by 2 bases, with 15 bases between them. CDR3 DNA sequence: TGTGCCAGCAGCCGGAACAAGGGCGGTCAAGAGACCCAGTACTTC. Residues: CASSRNKGGQETQYF.

The chain combines TRBV19 with TRBJ2-7; tentatively, D is TRBD1 (6 bases). Trimming took off 7 bases at V and 4 bases at J, with 11 bases between the two ends. The CDR3 runs 12 residues. Germline CDR1 is LNHDA and CDR2 is SQIVND (reference sequence). The CDR3 here is CASTDRSYEQYF. As DNA, the CDR3 is TGTGCCAGTACCGACAGGTCTTACGAGCAGTACTTC.

The chain carries TRBV30 and TRBJ1-5; 7 bases match TRBD1. The germline CDR1 and CDR2 sequences are GTSNPN and SVGIG (reference sequence). This CDR3 contains 13 residues. With V trimmed by 5 bases and J by 4 bases, 5 bases remained unmatched. For the CDR3, the DNA is TGTGCCTGGGGGGACAGACCTAATCAGCCCCAGCATTTT. Protein: CAWGDRPNQPQHF.

The chain uses TRBV10-3 and TRBJ1-3, with no clear D. There are 15 residues in the CDR3. Germline values: CDR1 ENHRY, CDR2 SYGVKD. Trimming shortened V by 0 bases and J by 4 bases, and 10 bases separated the two germline ends. CDR3 bases: TGTGCCATCAGTGAGTCACGCGGGTCAGGAAACACCATATATTTT. It codes for CAISESRGSGNTIYF.

The count of this clone is one. The rearrangement links TRBV7-9 to TRBJ1-2, with 7 bases identical to TRBD1. Germline trimming cut 3 bases from V and 5 bases from J; bases unmatched to any gene: 6. The CDR3 is 14 amino acids. Germline CDR1 is SEHNR and CDR2 is FQNEAQ (reference sequence). In nucleotides, the CDR3 is TGTGCCAGCAGCTTGGCCCAGGGGGGATATGGCTACACCTTC. This translates into CASSLAQGGYGYTF.

The chain uses TRBV28 and TRBJ1-2; D remains ambiguous. V lost 0 bases and J 6 bases, leaving 23 bases between the germline ends. Germline V gives CDR1 MDHEN, CDR2 SYDVKM. There are 18 residues in the CDR3. The chain's CDR3 is CASSLWPLREGFHDGYTF. CDR3 nucleotides: TGTGCCAGCAGTTTATGGCCGTTAAGGGAGGGTTTCCATGATGGCTACACCTTC.

J is TRBJ1-3 and V is TRBV30; no clear D gene. V lost 3 bases and J 8 bases, leaving 11 bases between the germline ends. The CDR3 has 12 residues. Germline lookup yields CDR1 GTSNPN and CDR2 SVGIG (reference sequence). The DNA of the CDR3 is TGTGCCTGGAGGCGGCCCATGGACACCATATATTTT. It specifies CAWRRPMDTIYF.

This clone was seen only a few times. The rearrangement links TRBV5-6 to TRBJ1-4, with TRBD1 as a possible D gene (6 bases). The CDR3 contains 16 residues. The germline gives CDR1 SGHDT, CDR2 YYEEEE. V shed 0 bases and J shed 3 bases, with 12 bases lying between them. As DNA, the CDR3 is TGTGCCAGCAGCTTGGCCGTCCGGGGGCCTAATGAAAAACTGTTTTTT. This encodes CASSLAVRGPNEKLFF.

The sample holds a few counts of this clone. CDR3 sequence (DNA): TGTGCCAGCAGTGATGAAAGGACCTACGGGAGTGAGCAGTTCTTC. As protein: CASSDERTYGSEQFF. The genes are TRBV6-1 and TRBJ2-1; TRBD2 is a possible D gene (6 bases). Trimming cost V 3 bases and J 9 bases, with 18 bases left between them. Germline CDR1 is MNHNS and CDR2 is SASEGT. The CDR3 is 15 amino acids.

The chain combines TRBV18 with TRBJ1-4; no definite D call. Germline V gives CDR1 KGHSH, CDR2 LQKENI. V was cut by 5 bases and J by 5 bases, with 9 bases left in between. CDR3 size: 13 residues. As DNA, the CDR3 is TGTGCCAGCTCATCGACCGGAAATGAAAAACTGTTTTTT. Translating it yields CASSSTGNEKLFF.

V gene TRBV7-9 combines with J gene TRBJ1-1; 7 bases agree with TRBD1. Trimming took 5 bases from V and 1 from J; bases not matched to a gene: 7. In germline, CDR1 is SEHNR, CDR2 FQNEAQ (reference sequence). The CDR3 is 15 amino acids. The CDR3 coding sequence is TGTGCCAGCAGCCCCAGGGGGAATGAGAACACTGAAGCTTTCTTT. This codes for CASSPRGNENTEAFF.

The CDR3 DNA follows: TGTGCCTGGACCCGTACGGGTAGCGGGGGAGTCTACGAGCAGTACTTC. As protein: CAWTRTGSGGVYEQYF. The rearrangement links TRBV30 to TRBJ2-7, with 9 bases fitting TRBD2. Germline trimming cut 4 bases from V and 3 bases from J; bases unmatched to any gene: 13. From germline, CDR1 is GTSNPN and CDR2 SVGIG (reference sequence). The CDR3 is 16 residues long.

Only a few counts were recorded for this clone. The chain links TRBV10-3 to TRBJ1-2; TRBD1 might be the D (5 bases). Germline V gives CDR1 ENHRY, CDR2 SYGVKD. V lost 4 bases and J 8 bases, leaving 29 bases between the germline ends. CDR3 length equals 18 residues. The CDR3 DNA follows: TGTGCCATCAGTGCGGGGGTGTGGCAGGACGACTCCCTAGAGGGCTACACCTTC. It specifies CAISAGVWQDDSLEGYTF.

A few counts support this clone. The genes are TRBV5-1 and TRBJ2-2; 7 bases are shared with TRBD1. CDR3 length: 15 amino acids. Losses at the gene ends were 4 bases for V and 0 bases for J; bases not matched to a gene: 3. In germline, CDR1 is SGHRS, CDR2 YFSETQ. The CDR3 DNA is TGCGCCAGCAGCGCCGGGACAGCGAACACCGGGGAGCTGTTTTTT. Its protein product is CASSAGTANTGELFF.

This clone is a singleton in its sample. This chain joins TRBV5-1 and TRBJ2-2; D not resolved. V gave up 0 bases and J gave up 0 bases, with 6 bases separating them. From germline, CDR1 is SGHRS and CDR2 YFSETQ. The CDR3 consists of 15 residues. In DNA, the CDR3 is TGCGCCAGCAGCTTGGGTCAAACGAACACCGGGGAGCTGTTTTTT. Protein product: CASSLGQTNTGELFF.

The chain joins TRBV18 to TRBJ1-2; tentatively, D is TRBD1 (5 bases). Germline assignment: CDR1 KGHSH and CDR2 LQKENI. This CDR3 spans 13 amino acids. With 1 base removed from V and 8 bases from J, the gap between germline ends came to 11 bases. The CDR3 is CASSPRGQLGYTF. The CDR3 DNA sequence: TGTGCCAGCTCACCACGCGGACAATTAGGCTACACCTTC.

The chain couples TRBV6-5 to TRBJ1-2, with 9 bases aligning to TRBD1. The junction had 4 bases not matched to a gene; V was cut back by 2 bases and J by 6 bases. This CDR3 comprises 14 residues. Germline V gene lookup returns CDR1 MNHEY and CDR2 SVGAGI. The CDR3 spells CASSYRDREHGYTF. DNA for the CDR3: TGTGCCAGCAGTTACCGGGACAGGGAGCATGGCTACACCTTC.

The V gene is TRBV7-9, the J gene TRBJ1-1; 8 bases fit TRBD1. Germline V gives CDR1 SEHNR, CDR2 FQNEAQ (reference sequence). The CDR3 spans 15 residues. With 2 bases clipped from V and 4 bases from J, the junction kept 6 bases outside the gene matches. The CDR3 DNA sequence: TGTGCCAGCAGCTTATGGGACACAGGGGGCACTGAAGCTTTCTTT. Its protein is CASSLWDTGGTEAFF.

V and J are TRBV5-1 and TRBJ1-5; D gene uncertain. CDR1 is SGHRS, CDR2 YFSETQ, per germline. The CDR3 contains 14 residues. The V and J ends lost 4 bases and 1 base respectively, with 9 bases between them. The CDR3 coding sequence is TGCGCCAGCAGCCCAAATCAGAGCAATCAGCCCCAGCATTTT. Translating it yields CASSPNQSNQPQHF.

The chain carries TRBV6-1 and TRBJ1-5; D possibly corresponds to TRBD1 (5 bases). Germline V gene sequence: CDR1 MNHNS, CDR2 SASEGT. V was trimmed by 4 bases and J by 3 bases, leaving 7 bases between them. The CDR3 sequence is 13 residues long. CDR3: CASSVGDNQPQHF. In DNA, the CDR3 is TGTGCCAGCAGTGTGGGGGACAATCAGCCCCAGCATTTT.

In its sample, this clone ranks as medium-sized. V usage is TRBV9 and J usage is TRBJ1-4; no definite D call. CDR1 is SGDLS and CDR2 is YYNGEE in the germline V gene. This CDR3 region has 14 residues. Trimming left V 3 bases short and J 0 bases short, with 6 bases between. The CDR3 reads CASSGTTTNEKLFF. The CDR3 coding sequence is TGTGCCAGCAGCGGGACCACAACTAATGAAAAACTGTTTTTT.

This sequence joins TRBV6-4 and TRBJ1-1, with a tentative D call TRBD1 (6 bases). The CDR3 has 13 amino acids. Trimming cost V 6 bases and J 4 bases, with 12 bases left between them. Looked up from germline, CDR1 is MRHNA and CDR2 is SNTAGT. In DNA, the CDR3 is TGTGCCAGCAGCGAAGGAGGGGGCACTGAAGCTTTCTTT. It specifies CASSEGGGTEAFF.

The V and J genes are TRBV30 and TRBJ1-5; D is perhaps TRBD1 (6 bases). The germline CDR1 and CDR2 sequences are GTSNPN and SVGIG (reference sequence). The CDR3 covers 13 residues. V shed 5 bases and J shed 7 bases, with 15 bases lying between them. CDR3 sequence (DNA): TGTGCCTGGGGCACAGGGTCGAGGCAGCCCCAGCATTTT. It translates to CAWGTGSRQPQHF.

V usage is TRBV2 and J usage is TRBJ1-5; D is unclear. CDR3 length: 15 amino acids. Germline CDR1 is SNHLY and CDR2 is FYNNEI. Trimming pared 6 bases from V and 3 bases from J, leaving 15 bases between. This CDR3 is CASSADSGANQPQHF. Written as DNA, the CDR3 is TGTGCCAGCAGCGCCGACTCCGGTGCCAATCAGCCCCAGCATTTT.

The V gene is TRBV29-1, the J gene TRBJ1-1, with D hard to call. CDR3 length equals 12 residues. Germline CDR1 SQVTM, CDR2 ANQGSEA. Trimming left V 3 bases short and J 8 bases short, with 13 bases between. This CDR3 is CSVDVRSREAFF. Here the CDR3 DNA reads TGCAGCGTTGACGTCAGGTCGAGAGAAGCTTTCTTT.

The table lists this clone with a few counts. This rearrangement joins TRBV6-1 to TRBJ2-5; weak D call: TRBD1 (5 bases). The tail of the sequence fits TRBJ2-7 better, so the J call may be wrong. CDR1 is MNHNS, CDR2 SASEGT, per germline. The CDR3 covers 12 residues. CDR3 sequence reads: CASSGDSYEQYF. CDR3 nucleotide sequence: TGTGCCAGCAGTGGAGACAGCTACGAGCAGTACTTC.

The CDR3 region is CASAGANEQFF. The CDR3 DNA sequence: TGTGCCAGTGCAGGGGCGAATGAGCAGTTCTTC. The chain links TRBV19 to TRBJ2-1, with D possibly being TRBD1 (6 bases). This CDR3 has 11 residues. Germline V CDR1 and CDR2: LNHDA, SQIVND (reference sequence). Trimming took 8 bases from V and 7 from J, leaving 9 bases between them.

The J gene is TRBJ1-2, the V gene TRBV13; a weak D match, TRBD1 (5 bases). Per the germline V gene, CDR1 is PRHDT and CDR2 is FYEKMQ (reference sequence). This CDR3 is built from 15 residues. V lost 0 bases, J lost 0 bases, and 8 bases lay in between. The CDR3 reads CASSLGPGTNYGYTF. In DNA, the CDR3 is TGTGCCAGCAGCTTAGGGCCAGGGACTAACTATGGCTACACCTTC.